The clone carrying this T cell receptor (beta chain) has only one observation. The antigen remains undetermined. The PCR contained 60 Vbeta and 13 Jbeta primers. Measured with immunoSEQ multiplex PCR; TCRdb has only the in-frame clones, and not every one. This repertoire shows about 140,000 clones, 60% to 80% found once; its top ten account for more than 0.75%. This specimen comes from a study of cytomegalovirus exposure and HLA in healthy donors. General observations from the study: Using the classifier, cytomegalovirus status was reportedly diagnosed with high specificity and sensitivity.

The TCR originated in a man younger than 35 in good health and CMV-seronegative. Input material: PBMCs.

For the CDR3, the DNA is TGTGCTAGTGCGGGGAGCAATCAGCCCCAGCATTTT. Amino acids: CASAGSNQPQHF. The gene calls are TRBV12-5 and TRBJ1-5; D call uncertain. V shed 7 bases and J shed 1 base, with 5 bases lying between them. This CDR3 has 12 residues. Per germline, CDR1 LGHNT and CDR2 FRNRAP.